This paragraph covers one T cell receptor beta chain sequence. Aged about 6 to 100, donors were systemically healthy Caucasians from Russia. Whenever a sample was processed, at least 6 million PBMCs were isolated. The data derive from a study of blood T cells in healthy people across ages. Alongside a J-beta primer mix, a sample-barcoded 5' primer served in a second PCR lasting about 7 to 12 cycles. TCRdb ran MiXCR on the 5' RACE reads and lists one entry per CDR3 protein. The sample records 650,000 to 700,000 distinct CDR3 sequences, about 30% being singletons. This CDR3 comprises 14 residues. Unmatched junction bases numbered 9, after V lost 6 bases and J lost 5 bases. Germline V gives CDR1 SGHTA, CDR2 FQGNSA.

The receptor was derived from a woman older than 75 in good health. Sequencing input: blood. The V gene is TRBV7-2, the J gene TRBJ1-2, with 7 nucleotides matching TRBD1. The CDR3 protein is CASRPRQGGYGYTF. Here the CDR3 DNA reads TGTGCCAGCAGGCCGAGACAGGGTGGATATGGCTACACCTTC.